The 30 T cell receptor beta chains below were found in one sample sequenced in a study of blood T cell repertoires in COVID-19. Using immunoSEQ multiplex PCR, the repertoire was profiled, and TCRdb retains in-frame clones only, with some absent. The data show hundreds of thousands of clones, roughly 90% seen once. The sequencing input was peripheral blood. The receptors were gathered from a woman in her 30s with COVID-19, enrolled during active disease.

This clone has only one observation. The chain has TRBV5-8 and TRBJ1-6, with D possibly matching TRBD1 (5 bases). Trimming left V 0 bases short and J 9 bases short, with 10 bases between. Germline V gene sequence: CDR1 SGHTS, CDR2 YDEGEE. CDR3 length: 14 residues. Here the CDR3 DNA reads TGTGCCAGCAGCTTGGGCAGGGTGGGTTCACCCCTCCACTTT. Translated, it gives CASSLGRVGSPLHF. Full variable domain (rest looked up from reference TRBV5-8 and TRBJ1-6): EAGVTQSPTHLIKTRGQQATLRCSPISGHTSVYWYQQALGLGLQFLLWYDEGEERNRGNFPPRFSGRQFPNYSSELNVNALELEDSALYLCASSLGRVGSPLHFGNGTRLTVT.

V is TRBV27 and J is TRBJ2-5, with D unclear. Trimming took 2 bases from V and 1 from J, leaving 5 bases between them. Germline lookup yields CDR1 MNHEY and CDR2 SMNVEV (reference sequence). This CDR3 has 13 amino acids. The CDR3 nucleotides read TGTGCCAGCAGTTTACTAGGCCAAGAGACCCAGTACTTC. Residues: CASSLLGQETQYF.

The gene calls are TRBV3-1 (or the pseudogene TRBV3-2) and TRBJ2-5, with a possible D match to TRBD2 (7 bases). The CDR3 totals 19 residues. V dropped 0 bases and J dropped 5 bases, with 25 bases sitting between them. Germline CDR1 and CDR2: LGHDT and YNNKEL (reference sequence). The CDR3 here is CASSQDSRFLAGAIETQYF. As DNA, the CDR3 is TGTGCCAGCAGCCAAGATTCGAGATTCCTTGCGGGGGCCATTGAGACCCAGTACTTC.

The J gene is TRBJ1-5, the V gene TRBV7-9; 7 nucleotides match TRBD1. Trimming took 6 bases from V and 7 from J; bases not matched to a gene: 9. This CDR3 comprises 14 residues. CDR1 and CDR2 (germline): SEHNR, FQNEAQ (reference sequence). The CDR3 nucleotides are TGTGCCAGCAGATCTGACAGGGACGGGCAGCCCCAGCATTTT. Protein product: CASRSDRDGQPQHF.

The chain employs TRBV19 and TRBJ2-1; TRBD2 agrees at 13 bases. The V gene end was trimmed by 5 bases and the J gene end by 4 bases; junction bases not matched to a gene: 5. The length of the CDR3 is 16 residues. CDR1 and CDR2 from the germline V gene are LNHDA and SQIVND (reference sequence). CDR3 in amino acids: CASSPQLAGGYNEQFF. CDR3 DNA: TGTGCCAGTAGTCCTCAACTAGCGGGGGGGTACAATGAGCAGTTCTTC.

The rearrangement links TRBV20-1 to TRBJ2-3; 7 nucleotides match TRBD1. The CDR3 runs to 14 residues. In germline, CDR1 is DFQATT, CDR2 SNEGSKA (reference sequence). The V and J ends lost 4 bases and 0 bases, in that order; junction bases with no gene match: 4. In DNA, the CDR3 is TGCAGTGCTATTGACAGGGTTAGCACAGATACGCAGTATTTT. Protein sequence: CSAIDRVSTDTQYF.

The genes are TRBV6-1 and TRBJ2-3; tentative D call: TRBD1 (5 bases). The germline V gene has CDR1 MNHNS and CDR2 SASEGT. The V and J ends lost 0 bases and 13 bases respectively, with 17 bases between them. This CDR3 contains 14 residues. In DNA form, the CDR3 reads TGTGCCAGCAGTGAAGCAGTGCGGCAGGGTAGGGAGTATTTT. Its translation: CASSEAVRQGREYF.

This clone was counted a single time. CDR3 residues: CASRAASGGAADTQYF. The CDR3 DNA is TGTGCCAGCAGAGCCGCAAGCGGGGGGGCGGCAGATACGCAGTATTTT. The V call is TRBV4-2, the J call TRBJ2-3; 10 bases line up with TRBD2. With V trimmed by 6 bases and J by 4 bases, 10 bases remained unmatched. Germline V CDR1 and CDR2: LGHNA, YNFKEQ. The CDR3 runs 16 residues.

The chain is built from TRBV11-2 and TRBJ1-3; TRBD1 might be the D (5 bases). The CDR3 spans 17 residues. V shed 1 base and J shed 0 bases, with 13 bases lying between them. The germline gives CDR1 SGHAT, CDR2 FQNNGV. The CDR3 is CASSLGYRGISGNTIYF. The DNA for the CDR3 is TGTGCCAGCAGCTTAGGGTACCGGGGGATCTCTGGAAACACCATATATTTT.

This clone appeared once. V gene TRBV6-5 combines with J gene TRBJ2-7, with D possibly TRBD2 on 6 matching bases. The CDR3 runs to 12 residues. The germline V and J ends were trimmed by 2 bases and 6 bases, with 8 bases remaining between them. The germline CDR1 and CDR2 sequences are MNHEY and SVGAGI. The CDR3 bases are TGTGCCAGCAGTTACACTAGCCGCGAGCAGTACTTC. Encoded protein: CASSYTSREQYF.

This clone was counted between two and nine times. The chain links TRBV7-8 to TRBJ2-7, with D hard to call. The germline V gene encodes CDR1 SGHVS and CDR2 FQNEAQ. V was shortened by 2 bases and J by 2 bases, with 10 bases between the two germline ends. The CDR3 sequence is 14 residues long. The CDR3 DNA reads TGTGCCAGCAGCTTAAACTCCCTTACCTACGAGCAGTACTTC. Protein sequence: CASSLNSLTYEQYF.

The V and J genes are TRBV7-8 and TRBJ1-2; 7 positions agree with TRBD1. The CDR3 is made up of 16 amino acids. Losses at the gene ends were 0 bases for V and 4 bases for J; bases not matched to a gene: 8. CDR1 is SGHVS and CDR2 is FQNEAQ in the germline V gene. CDR3 sequence (DNA): TGTGCCAGCAGCTTAGCCTATGACAGGGCCACCTATGGCTACACCTTC. Its protein is CASSLAYDRATYGYTF.

J is TRBJ1-2 and V is TRBV28; D may be TRBD1 (5 bases). This CDR3 comprises 13 residues. CDR1 is MDHEN, CDR2 SYDVKM, per germline. V was trimmed by 6 bases and J by 6 bases, leaving 14 bases between them. The CDR3 reads CASREGREDGYTF. The DNA for the CDR3 is TGTGCCAGCAGAGAGGGCAGGGAGGATGGCTACACCTTC.

A remark on this clone: Germline is not matched at one junction end, which may reflect a read error. The V call is TRBV28, the J call TRBJ1-2; tentative D call: TRBD1 (6 bases). The CDR3 extends over 12 amino acids. The germline gives CDR1 MDHEN, CDR2 SYDVKM. The CDR3 sequence: CASSPQQRGISF. The DNA of the CDR3 is TGTGCCAGCAGTCCCCAACAGAGGGGGATAAGCTTC.

The J gene is TRBJ2-1, the V gene TRBV7-9; D is possibly TRBD1 (5 bases). The V gene's germline CDR1 is SEHNR and CDR2 FQNEAQ (reference sequence). V was clipped by 4 bases and J by 8 bases, with 15 bases between them. CDR3 size: 14 residues. This CDR3 is CASSSWTRSDEQFF. The CDR3 bases are TGTGCCAGCAGCTCCTGGACAAGGAGCGATGAGCAGTTCTTC.

In its sample, this clone was seen once. A junction boundary mismatches the germline segment, possibly from a read error. The V call is TRBV19, the J call TRBJ2-1, with 11 bases identical to TRBD2. CDR3 size: 14 residues. Per germline, CDR1 LNHDA and CDR2 SQIVND (reference sequence). CDR3 in DNA: TGTGCCAGTAGGATAGCGGGGGGGCTCAATGAGCAGTTCTTC. This codes for CASRIAGGLNEQFF.

This clone was picked up one time. The V call is TRBV6-6, the J call TRBJ2-7; 7 nucleotides line up with TRBD1. Trimming at V came to 7 bases and at J to 1 base, leaving 4 bases not matched to a gene. CDR3 length equals 13 residues. Per the germline V gene, CDR1 is MNHNY and CDR2 is SVGAGI (reference sequence). CDR3 in amino acids: CASKGGSSYEQYF. As DNA, the CDR3 is TGTGCCAGCAAAGGGGGCAGTTCCTACGAGCAGTACTTC.

The chain links TRBV6-2 or TRBV6-3 to TRBJ1-3; perhaps TRBD1 as D (5 bases). Germline CDR1 is MNHEY and CDR2 is SVGEGT. The ends were cut back, 5 bases at V and 0 bases at J, with 8 bases in the middle. The CDR3 sequence is 14 residues long. The CDR3 DNA reads as TGTGCCAGCAGTCCGACAGTCTCTGGAAACACCATATATTTT. Translated: CASSPTVSGNTIYF.

The CDR3 loop reads CAISESTPVTRLYQETQYF. CDR3 DNA sequence: TGTGCCATCAGTGAGTCGACTCCTGTAACCAGATTGTACCAAGAGACCCAGTACTTC. The chain carries TRBV10-3 and TRBJ2-5; D is unclear. V lost 0 bases, J lost 0 bases, and 20 bases lay in between. CDR1 and CDR2 from the germline V gene are ENHRY and SYGVKD. The CDR3 runs to 19 residues.

The chain couples TRBV7-8 to TRBJ1-2; TRBD1 matches 8 bases. The CDR3 runs to 14 residues. CDR1 is SGHVS, CDR2 FQNEAQ, per germline. Germline trimming cut 5 bases from V and 4 bases from J; bases unmatched to any gene: 6. This CDR3 reads CASSDAGTGYGYTF. The CDR3 DNA follows: TGTGCCAGCAGCGACGCCGGGACAGGCTATGGCTACACCTTC.

This chain joins TRBV7-8 and TRBJ1-2; D not resolved. Germline V gene lookup returns CDR1 SGHVS and CDR2 FQNEAQ. Trimming removed 1 base at V and 13 bases at J, with 13 bases between. The CDR3 loop spans 12 amino acids. The CDR3 loop is CASSLGGLSPTF. The CDR3 DNA follows: TGTGCCAGCAGCTTAGGTGGCCTTTCCCCCACCTTC. Combining the CDR3 with reference TRBV7-8 and TRBJ1-2 gives the whole variable domain GAGVSQSPRYKVAKRGQDVALRCDPISGHVSLFWYQQALGQGPEFLTYFQNEAQLDKSGLPSDRFFAERPEGSVSTLKIQRTQQEDSAVYLCASSLGGLSPTFGSGTRLTVV.

As concerns this clone: This same CDR3 is encoded by further DNA sequences in the sample. The chain joins TRBV24-1 to TRBJ2-1; 10 nucleotides match TRBD2. The germline gives CDR1 KGHDR, CDR2 SFDVKD. This CDR3 comprises 16 residues. V was clipped by 4 bases and J by 4 bases; unmatched bases: 6. The CDR3 nucleotides are TGTGCCACCAGTGACCCTAGCGGGGGCTCATACAATGAGCAGTTCTTC. Encoded protein: CATSDPSGGSYNEQFF.

The rearrangement links TRBV27 to TRBJ1-2, with 7 bases that match TRBD1. Germline CDR1 and CDR2: MNHEY and SMNVEV (reference sequence). There are 13 residues in the CDR3. V gave up 8 bases and J gave up 7 bases; unmatched junction bases: 10. This CDR3 reads CASGPGGIGGYTF. As DNA, the CDR3 is TGTGCCAGCGGGCCAGGGGGTATAGGTGGCTACACCTTC.

The chain employs TRBV30 and TRBJ2-7; D call uncertain. Germline-derived CDR1 and CDR2 are GTSNPN and SVGIG (reference sequence). The CDR3 is 12 amino acids. V was trimmed by 5 bases and J by 7 bases, leaving 15 bases between them. The CDR3 DNA sequence: TGTGCCTGGGGTCTGACGTCTAGGGAGCAGTACTTC. Encoded protein: CAWGLTSREQYF.

Comment on this clone: Other DNA sequences in the same sample also yield this CDR3. The chain employs TRBV5-1 and TRBJ1-2; 8 nucleotides agree with TRBD1. Germline CDR1 SGHRS, CDR2 YFSETQ. The CDR3 sequence is 15 residues long. After removal of 3 bases from V and 0 bases from J, the junction contained 4 bases not matched to a gene. The CDR3 coding sequence is TGCGCCAGCAGCTCAGGACAGGGAGCTAACTATGGCTACACCTTC. Amino acids: CASSSGQGANYGYTF.

The chain employs TRBV3-1 (or the pseudogene TRBV3-2) and TRBJ2-7; 11 bases align to TRBD2. The V segment lost 3 bases and the J segment 5 bases; nucleotides outside the gene matches: 0. Germline V lookup: CDR1 LGHDT, CDR2 YNNKEL (reference sequence). There are 13 residues in the CDR3. For the CDR3, the DNA is TGTGCCAGCAGCCATAGCGGGGGGGACGAGCAGTACTTC. Translating it yields CASSHSGGDEQYF.

The chain uses TRBV29-1 and TRBJ2-1; the match to TRBD1 covers 10 bases. CDR1 and CDR2 (germline): SQVTM, ANQGSEA. The CDR3 runs to 15 residues. J gave up 6 bases and V 3 bases, and 8 bases lay outside the gene matches. CDR3 sequence (DNA): TGCAGCGTTGATGGGGACAGGGGTGGATCCAATGAGCAGTTCTTC. This encodes CSVDGDRGGSNEQFF.

V is TRBV6-5 and J is TRBJ1-1; possible D gene TRBD1, 5 bases. Looked up from germline, CDR1 is MNHEY and CDR2 is SVGAGI. Trimming removed 0 bases at V and 8 bases at J, with 7 bases between. This CDR3 spans 12 amino acids. CDR3 DNA sequence: TGTGCCAGCAGTTACTCCAGGGAAGAAGCTTTCTTT. This encodes CASSYSREEAFF.

This clone was found once. The chain links TRBV7-8 to TRBJ1-3; TRBD1 is a possible D gene (5 bases). Germline CDR1 reads SGHVS; CDR2 reads FQNEAQ. This CDR3 spans 16 amino acids. V lost 7 bases and J 0 bases, leaving 16 bases between the germline ends. CDR3 nucleotide sequence: TGTGCCAGCACCCCGACCCGAGGACACTCTGGAAACACCATATATTTT. This encodes CASTPTRGHSGNTIYF.

The rearrangement links TRBV5-1 to TRBJ1-6; a weak D match, TRBD1 (5 bases). Germline loops: CDR1 SGHRS, CDR2 YFSETQ. This CDR3 has 17 residues. With 0 bases removed from V and 5 bases from J, the gap between germline ends came to 15 bases. In DNA form, the CDR3 reads TGCGCCAGCAGCTTGGTTCAGGGTACGGGAGATAATTCACCCCTCCACTTT. Its protein is CASSLVQGTGDNSPLHF.